A selection of T cell receptor beta chains follows, all from one sample in a study of T cells expressing NK-cell markers. TCRdb reprocessed the 5' RACE reads, keeping one entry per CDR3 protein, no DNA. This table lists 500,000 or so distinct CDR3 sequences. The source material was blood T cells: a sorted CD56 or NKG2C T cell subset, CD4+ or CD8+ T cells, or bulk PBMC T cells (not recorded which). The receptors were gathered from a man between 18 and 35 years old in good health. CDR3s include the opening cysteine and the closing phenylalanine or tryptophan.

15 | TRBJ2-5 | TRBV27 | CASSAYSGFQETQYF
12 | TRBJ2-1 | TRBV30 | CAWSVFRGGAFF
15 | TRBJ2-2 | TRBV15 | CATSTRDANTGELFF
17 | TRBJ1-1 | TRBV19 | CASSGGQGRTMNTEAFF
15 | TRBJ2-7 | TRBV7-2 | CASSLSGQVSYEQYF
17 | TRBJ2-3 | TRBV24-1 | CATSDVTLAGGTDTQYF
15 | TRBJ1-1 | TRBV7-9 | CASSILGGKGAEAFF
15 | TRBJ2-4 | TRBV18 | CASSPPYSNENIQYF
16 | TRBJ2-1 | TRBV6-4 | CASSPNLAGGYGEQFF
14 | TRBJ2-3 | TRBV10-3 | CAISPSLGGDTQYF
14 | TRBJ2-3 | TRBV9 | CASSAGTLADTQYF
11 | TRBJ2-3 | TRBV20-1 | CSASHRDTQYF
13 | TRBJ2-7 | TRBV2 | CAAQTDPSYEQYF
14 | TRBJ1-2 | TRBV12-3/TRBV12-4 | CASSLGEAVYGYTF
13 | TRBJ1-4 | TRBV10-3 | CAISPTTNEKLFF
14 | TRBJ2-7 | TRBV5-1 | CASRSAGILFEQYF
13 | TRBJ2-5 | TRBV3-1 | CASSQGEIGTQYF
14 | TRBJ1-1 | TRBV10-3 | CAIRQTGADTEAFF
13 | TRBJ2-1 | TRBV6-5 | CASSYGTYNEQFF
15 | TRBJ1-1 | TRBV29-1 | CSEHSLGQGDTEAFF
14 | TRBJ2-2 | TRBV7-9 | CASTSGGNTGELFF
13 | TRBJ1-5 | TRBV12-3/TRBV12-4 | CATNQVLGGPQHF
17 | TRBJ2-2 | TRBV3-1 | CASSQFDGTPSTGELFF
12 | TRBJ2-2 | TRBV20-1 | CSAQGVSGELFF
17 | TRBJ2-5 | TRBV11-2 | CASSPSRQREGQETQYF
13 | TRBJ1-2 | TRBV29-1 | CSVDDRSNYGYTF
14 | TRBJ2-2 | TRBV6-2/TRBV6-3 | CASSGLQGSGELFF
15 | TRBJ1-1 | TRBV9 | CASSVARGQNAEAFF
17 | TRBJ1-1 | TRBV6-2/TRBV6-3 | CASSYSISVGGWTEAFF
16 | TRBJ2-5 | TRBV4-1 | CASSQLERGNQETQYF
12 | TRBJ1-2 | TRBV27 | CARGGDSDGYTF
16 | TRBJ2-3 | TRBV12-3/TRBV12-4 | CASSLHREGSTDTQYF
15 | TRBJ2-5 | TRBV7-9 | CASSSGTTEKETQYF
14 | TRBJ2-1 | TRBV7-9 | CASLLAGTYNEQFF
15 | TRBJ2-1 | TRBV7-8 | CASSLGTTHRNEQFF
14 | TRBJ2-2 | TRBV3-1 | CASSQLRFTGELFF
17 | TRBJ2-7 | TRBV6-5 | CASSYFQRIAGSYEQYF
17 | TRBJ2-1 | TRBV12-3/TRBV12-4 | CASSNPGTGTLYNEQFF
16 | TRBJ2-1 | TRBV5-1 | CASSGIEREVVYKQFF
16 | TRBJ2-3 | TRBV9 | CASSVGVTDSTDTQYF
17 | TRBJ2-7 | TRBV28 | CASSLLGTSGRAYEQYF
15 | TRBJ2-7 | TRBV27 | CASKPTSGSYYEQYF
16 | TRBJ2-2 | TRBV28 | CASSTPGLPDTGELFF
15 | TRBJ2-3 | TRBV29-1 | CSVDHAGMSTDTQYF
17 | TRBJ2-5 | TRBV7-3 | CASSSGTSGRGQETQYF
15 | TRBJ2-7 | TRBV7-2 | CASSSSASGSYEQYF
15 | TRBJ2-2 | TRBV5-1 | CASTLDGPKTGELFF
13 | TRBJ2-1 | TRBV12-5 | CASEDSPYNEQFF
18 | TRBJ2-7 | TRBV5-6 | CASSLDMGKIAGSYEQYF
15 | TRBJ2-5 | TRBV7-2 | CASSRRTGLGETQYF
14 | TRBJ2-7 | TRBV5-1 | CASSLAAGSYEQYF